These 21 T cell receptor beta chains originate from one sample sequenced in a study of T-cell reconstitution after alpha-beta-depleted transplantation in children. Unique molecular identifiers featured in how the TCRbeta library was prepared. TCRdb reprocessed the PCR reads with MiXCR, giving one entry per CDR3 protein. The sample lists about 610,000 distinct CDR3 sequences, about 10% occurring once. The source was PBMCs from the stem cell graft donor, collected from the stem cell graft. These receptor sequences come from a human donor who donated a stem cell graft to a child with acute myeloid leukemia.

This clonotype was counted only a few times. This chain uses TRBV30 with TRBJ2-3; 10 bases agree with TRBD2. Germline V gene data show CDR1 as GTSNPN and CDR2 as SVGIG (reference sequence). This CDR3 is 12 amino acids long. V gave up 5 bases and J gave up 9 bases; unmatched junction bases: 5. The CDR3 protein is CAWGLAGETQYF. CDR3 in DNA: TGTGCCTGGGGCCTAGCGGGAGAGACGCAGTATTTT. Complete variable domain (other parts from reference TRBV30 and TRBJ2-3): SQTIHQWPATLVQPVGSPLSLECTVEGTSNPNLYWYRQAAGRGLQLLFYSVGIGQISSEVPQNLSASRPQDRQFILSSKKLLLSDSGFYLCAWGLAGETQYFGPGTRLTVL.

This clonotype was recorded at least ten times. This sequence joins TRBV12-3 or TRBV12-4 and TRBJ2-6; no definite D call. The CDR3 is made up of 15 amino acids. V lost 7 bases, J lost 2 bases, and 12 bases lay in between. CDR3 DNA sequence: TGTGCCAGCACCCGAAGGCTAGCTGGGGCCAACGTCCTGACTTTC. Translating gives CASTRRLAGANVLTF.

This clonotype was recorded at least ten times. In nucleotides, the CDR3 is TGTGCCACGCGCAGGCTGTACGAGCAGTACTTC. As protein: CATRRLYEQYF. This sequence joins TRBV25-1 and TRBJ2-7; D ambiguous. V was cut by 10 bases and J by 4 bases, with 11 bases left in between. CDR3 size: 11 residues. Per the germline V gene, CDR1 is MGHDK and CDR2 is SYGVNS.

For the CDR3, the DNA is TGTGCCAGCAGTGAAGCGCCTCTCCTCACCGGGGAGCTGTTTTTT. Protein sequence: CASSEAPLLTGELFF. V is TRBV6-1 and J is TRBJ2-2, with no clear D. Germline lookup yields CDR1 MNHNS and CDR2 SASEGT. CDR3 length equals 15 residues. Trimming removed 0 bases from V and 4 bases from J, with 9 bases in between.

This clonotype has only a few counts. The V call is TRBV7-2, the J call TRBJ2-6; no definite D call. CDR3 size: 15 residues. The ends were cut back, 6 bases at V and 0 bases at J, with 9 bases in the middle. Germline loops: CDR1 SGHTA, CDR2 FQGNSA. CDR3 DNA: TGTGCCAGCAGTCGACCTCTCTCTGGGGCCAACGTCCTGACTTTC. Protein: CASSRPLSGANVLTF.

This clonotype was seen a handful of times. This chain joins TRBV3-1 and TRBJ2-2; D unclear. The CDR3 is 16 amino acids. CDR1 and CDR2 from the germline V gene are LGHDT and YNNKEL (reference sequence). V lost 1 base and J 4 bases, leaving 13 bases between the germline ends. CDR3 nucleotides: TGTGCCAGCAGCCAAGTGAGCGCCCCTTCCACCGGGGAGCTGTTTTTT. Amino acids: CASSQVSAPSTGELFF. The variable domain in full, completed from reference TRBV3-1 and TRBJ2-2, reads DTAVSQTPKYLVTQMGNDKSIKCEQNLGHDTMYWYKQDSKKFLKIMFSYNNKELIINETVPNRFSPKSPDKAHLNLHINSLELGDSAVYFCASSQVSAPSTGELFFGEGSRLTVL.

V gene TRBV2 combines with J gene TRBJ2-1; no definite D call. V gave up 7 bases and J gave up 0 bases, with 10 bases separating them. Germline CDR1 reads SNHLY; CDR2 reads FYNNEI. This CDR3 comprises 14 residues. The CDR3 protein is CASTFESSYNEQFF. The DNA for the CDR3 is TGTGCCAGCACTTTCGAGAGCTCCTACAATGAGCAGTTCTTC.

This chain links TRBV5-1 with TRBJ1-2; D call uncertain. V was cut by 0 bases and J by 0 bases, with 12 bases left in between. CDR3 length equals 16 residues. Germline CDR1 and CDR2: SGHRS and YFSETQ. The chain's CDR3 is CASSLGGAGANYGYTF. The DNA of the CDR3 is TGCGCCAGCAGCTTGGGCGGCGCAGGCGCTAACTATGGCTACACCTTC.

This clonotype was observed a handful of times. The rearrangement uses TRBV29-1 and TRBJ2-7; 9 bases map to TRBD2. This CDR3 has 17 residues. With V trimmed by 1 base and J by 6 bases, 16 bases remained unmatched. CDR1 and CDR2 (germline): SQVTM, ANQGSEA. The CDR3 DNA reads as TGCAGCGTTGAAGGGGATACTAGCGGGCGGGAGATCAGCGAGCAGTACTTC. Residues: CSVEGDTSGREISEQYF.

The rearrangement joins TRBV3-1 to TRBJ2-1, with D perhaps TRBD1 (7 bases). V dropped 3 bases and J dropped 7 bases, with 22 bases sitting between them. This CDR3 has 17 amino acids. The germline V gene has CDR1 LGHDT and CDR2 YNNKEL (reference sequence). CDR3: CASSQLVQGLASNEQFF. The CDR3 coding sequence is TGTGCCAGCAGCCAGTTGGTACAGGGGCTAGCGTCAAATGAGCAGTTCTTC.

The J gene is TRBJ2-1, the V gene TRBV24-1; perhaps TRBD1 as D (6 bases). V was trimmed by 5 bases and J by 9 bases, leaving 13 bases between them. This CDR3 region has 13 residues. From germline, CDR1 is KGHDR and CDR2 SFDVKD. CDR3 nucleotide sequence: TGTGCCACCAGTGTAGGAGGACAGCGTGAGCAGTTCTTC. It is translated as CATSVGGQREQFF.

This clonotype has just a few counts. The CDR3 nucleotides read TGTGCCATCAGTGATCAGGCAACTAATGAAAAACTGTTTTTT. Protein sequence: CAISDQATNEKLFF. The chain recombines TRBV10-3 with TRBJ1-4; D is uncertain. Per germline, CDR1 ENHRY and CDR2 SYGVKD. CDR3 size: 14 residues. Trimming left V 3 bases short and J 0 bases short, with 5 bases between.

This clonotype was counted ten times or more. The V and J genes are TRBV29-1 and TRBJ1-1; tentatively, D is TRBD1 (6 bases). The CDR3 runs 13 residues. In germline, CDR1 is SQVTM, CDR2 ANQGSEA. The V and J ends lost 2 bases and 6 bases respectively, with 13 bases between them. CDR3: CSVEFANRAEAFF. In DNA form, the CDR3 reads TGCAGCGTTGAATTTGCAAACAGGGCTGAAGCTTTCTTT.

This clonotype was counted many times. The J gene is TRBJ2-5, the V gene TRBV5-1, with 8 bases identical to TRBD2. Germline V lookup: CDR1 SGHRS, CDR2 YFSETQ. The length of the CDR3 is 13 residues. Germline trimming cut 4 bases from V and 5 bases from J; bases unmatched to any gene: 4. The CDR3 coding sequence is TGCGCCAGCAGCCGGGAGGGTTTGGAGACCCAGTACTTC. Encoded protein: CASSREGLETQYF.

This clonotype was counted only a few times. The chain joins TRBV28 to TRBJ2-5, with 12 bases that match TRBD2. There are 16 residues in the CDR3. After removal of 3 bases from V and 5 bases from J, the junction contained 7 bases not matched to a gene. Germline CDR1 reads MDHEN; CDR2 reads SYDVKM. CDR3 amino acids: CASSLTSGSIMETQYF. The CDR3 DNA follows: TGTGCCAGCAGTTTGACTAGCGGGAGTATTATGGAGACCCAGTACTTC.

This chain uses TRBV30 with TRBJ1-1; D unresolved. V lost 4 bases and J 6 bases, leaving 12 bases between the germline ends. The length of the CDR3 is 12 residues. CDR1 is GTSNPN and CDR2 is SVGIG in the germline V gene (reference sequence). In DNA, the CDR3 is TGTGCCTGGAATCGTGACCGGCCTGAAGCTTTCTTT. The encoded protein is CAWNRDRPEAFF.

This clonotype was seen at least ten times. The V call is TRBV7-2, the J call TRBJ1-1; D not certain. The V and J ends lost 3 bases and 1 base respectively, with 12 bases between them. From germline, CDR1 is SGHTA and CDR2 FQGNSA. The CDR3 has 15 residues. The CDR3 region has the DNA TGTGCCAGCAGCTTGGGTGGGGTGGGGAACACTGAAGCTTTCTTT. It translates to CASSLGGVGNTEAFF.

J is TRBJ1-1 and V is TRBV6-4; D is ambiguous. Germline V gives CDR1 MRHNA, CDR2 SNTAGT. V lost 4 bases to trimming and J lost 1 base, with 7 bases between them. The length of the CDR3 is 13 residues. CDR3 sequence: CASSVRENTEAFF. For the CDR3, the DNA is TGTGCCAGCAGTGTCAGAGAGAACACTGAAGCTTTCTTT.

This clonotype was seen at least ten times. The chain carries TRBV10-3 and TRBJ2-5; weak D call: TRBD1 (5 bases). V was pared by 4 bases and J by 3 bases, with 6 bases between. Germline loops: CDR1 ENHRY, CDR2 SYGVKD. The CDR3 length is 12 residues. The CDR3 DNA follows: TGTGCCATCAGTGGGGGCGAAGAGACCCAGTACTTC. Translated, it gives CAISGGEETQYF.

This clonotype was counted ten times or more. This rearrangement joins TRBV7-9 to TRBJ1-1; no definite D call. Between the trimmed V and J ends, which lost 0 bases and 3 bases, there was a span of 2 bases. Germline V gene data show CDR1 as SEHNR and CDR2 as FQNEAQ (reference sequence). The CDR3 covers 12 residues. CDR3 nucleotides: TGTGCCAGCAGCTTAGCCTACACTGAAGCTTTCTTT. Protein: CASSLAYTEAFF.

In this sample, this clonotype turned up many times. The CDR3 region is CASSSRTGNQPQHF. The CDR3 nucleotides are TGTGCCAGCAGCTCCCGGACGGGCAATCAGCCCCAGCATTTT. This rearrangement joins TRBV3-1 to TRBJ1-5; no firm D call. The germline gives CDR1 LGHDT, CDR2 YNNKEL (reference sequence). Trimming stripped 5 bases from V and 2 bases from J, with 10 bases between. The CDR3 covers 14 residues.